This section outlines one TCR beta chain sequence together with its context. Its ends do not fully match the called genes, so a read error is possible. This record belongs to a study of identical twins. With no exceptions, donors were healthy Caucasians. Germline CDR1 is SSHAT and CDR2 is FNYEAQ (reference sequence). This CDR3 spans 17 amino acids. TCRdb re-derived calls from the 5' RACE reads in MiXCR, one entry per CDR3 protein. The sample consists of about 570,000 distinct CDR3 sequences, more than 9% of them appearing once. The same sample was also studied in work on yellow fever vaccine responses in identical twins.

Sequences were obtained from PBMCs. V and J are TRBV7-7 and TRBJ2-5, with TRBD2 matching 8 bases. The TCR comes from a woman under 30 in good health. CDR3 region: CASSYQGLAGLQETQYF. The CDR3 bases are TGTGCTAGCAGCTACCAGGGATTAGCGGGATTGCAAGAGACCCAGTACTTC.